This is a list of T cell receptor beta chains from one sample in a study of radiotherapy plus CTLA-4 blockade in lung cancer. Produced via immunoSEQ multiplex PCR; TCRdb's table is partial and in-frame only. Seen here are fewer than 100,000 clones, around 76% observed once, and the top ten hold approximately 22%. The sequencing here drew on peripheral blood, taken from a patient treated with radiotherapy plus ipilimumab. These receptors were obtained from a human donor with non-small cell lung cancer whose response to radiotherapy plus ipilimumab could not be evaluated. Some clones in this sample may be carry-over from other donors' samples. CDR3s include the opening cysteine and the closing phenylalanine or tryptophan. The D gene is left open where the match is weak. Not all rows give a size; the values are once, few, many and, for expanded clones, a class.

NA,14,NA,TRBJ1-2,TRBV19,CASLSTGSNYGYTF,TGTGCCAGTCTCTCGACAGGTTCTAACTATGGCTACACCTTC
TRBD2,16,few,TRBJ2-1,TRBV5-1,CASSLELAGGRSEQFF,TGCGCCAGCAGCTTGGAACTAGCGGGGGGGCGAAGTGAGCAGTTCTTC
NA,13,NA,TRBJ2-7,TRBV27,CASSPRQPYEQYF,TGTGCCAGCAGTCCCCGACAGCCCTACGAGCAGTACTTC
NA,16,NA,TRBJ1-6,TRBV6-5,CASSYSGRGNNSPLHF,TGTGCCAGCAGTTACTCGGGGCGGGGTAATAATTCACCCCTCCACTTT
TRBD1,13,NA,TRBJ1-1,TRBV10-3,CASRTGQNREAFF,TGTGCTAGCCGGACAGGCCAGAACAGGGAAGCTTTCTTT
NA,14,NA,TRBJ1-2,TRBV5-4,CASSLAGTDYGYAF,TGTGCCAGCAGCTTAGCAGGGACGGACTATGGCTACGCCTTC
NA,17,NA,TRBJ1-5,TRBV27,CASSLYCRVSGGSAQHF,TGTGCCAGCAGCTTGTACTGCAGGGTGAGTGGCGGATCAGCCCAGCATTTT
NA,14,NA,TRBJ2-3,TRBV19,CASRAGISTDTQYF,TGTGCCAGTAGGGCGGGGATTAGCACAGATACGCAGTATTTT
NA,15,NA,TRBJ2-7,TRBV6-5,CASSYLGGRIEEQYF,TGTGCCAGCAGTTATTTGGGGGGGCGAATCGAAGAGCAGTACTTC
NA,15,few,TRBJ1-4,TRBV18,CASSPQQGFNEKLFF,TGTGCCAGCTCACCGCAACAGGGTTTCAATGAAAAACTGTTTTTT
NA,17,NA,TRBJ1-2,TRBV21-1,CASSKLGRGTSNYGYTF,TGTGCCAGCAGCAAACTCGGCAGGGGAACCTCAAACTATGGCTACACCTTC
TRBD1,15,NA,TRBJ2-7,TRBV7-2,CASSVDGTGGYEQYF,TGTGCCAGCAGCGTAGACGGGACAGGGGGCTACGAGCAGTACTTC
NA,12,NA,TRBJ2-3,TRBV2,CASSDRGETQYF,TGTGCCAGCAGTGATCGTGGAGAAACGCAGTATTTT
TRBD1,15,NA,TRBJ2-5,TRBV5-5,CASSRQGAGSETQYF,TGTGCCAGCAGCCGACAGGGGGCAGGAAGTGAGACCCAGTACTTC
TRBD1,15,NA,TRBJ2-2,TRBV5-8,CASSGYRGDTGELFF,TGTGCCAGCAGCGGTTACAGGGGGGACACCGGGGAGCTGTTTTTT
NA,12,NA,TRBJ1-2,TRBV28,CASRSGDYGYTF,TGTGCCAGCAGGTCGGGGGACTATGGCTACACCTTC
NA,14,once,TRBJ1-1,TRBV5-1,CASNPGAGNTEAFF,TGCGCCAGCAACCCAGGGGCAGGGAACACTGAAGCTTTCTTT
NA,16,NA,TRBJ1-4,TRBV11-2,CASSSLLGGAEEKLFF,TGTGCCAGCAGCTCCCTTCTTGGGGGCGCCGAAGAAAAACTGTTTTTT
NA,16,NA,TRBJ2-7,TRBV6-1,CASSVGQGRLSYEQYF,TGTGCCAGCAGTGTAGGGCAGGGGCGCCTCTCCTACGAGCAGTACTTC
TRBD1,14,NA,TRBJ1-6,TRBV18,CASSNDRGYSPLHF,TGTGCCAGCTCAAATGACAGGGGGTATTCACCCCTCCACTTT
TRBD1,17,NA,TRBJ1-5,TRBV5-1,CASSLVPPGQGDQPQHF,TGCGCCAGCAGCTTGGTGCCCCCGGGACAGGGTGATCAGCCCCAGCATTTT
TRBD1,13,NA,TRBJ1-2,TRBV7-8,CASSRTGRYGYTF,TGTGCCAGCAGCAGGACAGGGCGCTATGGCTACACCTTC
TRBD2,15,NA,TRBJ2-7,TRBV28,CASSDSGGRSYEQYF,TGTGCCAGCAGTGATAGCGGGGGACGCTCCTACGAGCAGTACTTC
NA,16,NA,TRBJ1-1,TRBV11-2,CASSLGSGGYHTEAFF,TGTGCCAGCAGCTTAGGCAGTGGAGGGTATCACACTGAAGCTTTCTTT
TRBD1,16,NA,TRBJ1-6,TRBV7-9,CASSLDTGTGGSPLHF,TGTGCCAGCAGCTTAGACACCGGGACAGGGGGGTCACCCCTCCACTTT
TRBD1,14,NA,TRBJ1-2,TRBV25-1,CASSVRTTGGGYTF,TGTGCCAGCAGTGTAAGGACCACAGGGGGTGGCTACACCTTC
NA,15,NA,TRBJ1-3,TRBV5-1,CASSLGTVPGDTIYF,TGCGCCAGCAGCTTGGGGACGGTCCCCGGGGACACCATATATTTT
NA,16,NA,TRBJ1-5,TRBV18,CASSPNPPGLSQPQHF,TGTGCCAGCTCACCGAATCCCCCAGGGCTGAGTCAGCCCCAGCATTTT
TRBD2,12,NA,TRBJ2-1,TRBV7-2,CASSPGLVEQFF,TGTGCCAGCAGCCCCGGACTAGTTGAGCAGTTCTTC
NA,16,NA,TRBJ1-4,TRBV5-1,CASCSALQGTNEKLFF,TGCGCCAGCTGCTCGGCCCTACAGGGAACGAATGAAAAACTGTTTTTT
NA,12,few,TRBJ1-1,TRBV27,CASSLGNTEAFF,TGTGCCAGCAGTTTGGGCAACACTGAAGCTTTCTTT
NA,13,NA,TRBJ2-7,TRBV7-2,CASSFGRTYEQYF,TGTGCCAGCAGCTTCGGCAGGACCTACGAGCAGTACTTC
TRBD1,14,NA,TRBJ2-7,TRBV7-2,CASSLAGQNYEQYF,TGTGCCAGCAGCTTAGCGGGACAGAACTACGAGCAGTACTTC
TRBD1,14,NA,TRBJ1-2,TRBV6-1,CASSSDRGSHGYTF,TGTGCCAGCAGTTCGGACAGGGGTTCACATGGCTACACCTTC
TRBD2,19,NA,TRBJ2-1,TRBV5-4,CASSGTGTSGGLLYNEQFF,TGTGCCAGCAGCGGCACCGGGACTAGCGGGGGACTACTCTACAATGAGCAGTTCTTC
TRBD1,15,few,TRBJ2-5,TRBV7-9,CASSHYLDRQETQYF,TGTGCCAGCAGCCATTACTTGGACAGGCAAGAGACCCAGTACTTC
NA,15,NA,TRBJ2-3,TRBV4-3,CASSQETLAADTQYF,TGCGCCAGCAGCCAAGAAACACTAGCCGCAGATACGCAGTATTTT
TRBD1,16,NA,TRBJ1-1,TRBV7-3,CASSSRPQGRNTEAFF,TGTGCCAGCAGCTCGCGCCCACAGGGGAGGAACACTGAAGCTTTCTTT
NA,16,many,TRBJ2-7,TRBV7-2,CASSWRGGGKGYEQYF,TGTGCCAGCAGCTGGAGAGGGGGGGGCAAAGGCTACGAGCAGTACTTC
TRBD1,16,NA,TRBJ2-7,TRBV28,CASSSIWDRGSYEQYF,TGTGCCAGCAGTTCCATTTGGGACAGGGGATCCTACGAGCAGTACTTC
NA,13,NA,TRBJ2-1,TRBV11-2,CAIRGSSYNEQFF,TGTGCTATAAGGGGGTCCTCCTACAATGAGCAGTTCTTC
NA,15,once,TRBJ2-7,TRBV28,CASKPTGGGRYEQYF,TGTGCCAGCAAACCTACGGGGGGCGGTCGGTACGAGCAGTACTTC
NA,18,few,TRBJ2-3,TRBV23-1,CASSQSAGRHSGPDTQYF,TGCGCCAGCAGTCAATCGGCGGGAAGACACTCCGGACCAGATACGCAGTATTTT
NA,11,NA,TRBJ2-7,TRBV7-2,CASSHAYEQYF,TGTGCCAGCAGCCATGCCTACGAGCAGTACTTC
NA,16,NA,TRBJ1-4,TRBV4-3,CASSQIPGSSNEKLFF,TGCGCCAGCAGCCAAATCCCCGGGTCTTCGAACGAAAAACTGTTTTTT
TRBD1,16,NA,TRBJ1-2,TRBV4-2,CASSVYFGQGNDGYTF,TGTGCCAGCAGCGTATATTTCGGACAGGGTAACGATGGCTACACCTTC
TRBD1,14,NA,TRBJ1-1,TRBV10-3,CAIRPGTAGAEAFF,TGTGCCATCAGACCCGGGACAGCGGGCGCTGAAGCTTTCTTT
TRBD2,15,NA,TRBJ2-2,TRBV5-1,CASSFLAGVAGELFF,TGCGCCAGCAGCTTCCTGGCGGGGGTGGCCGGGGAGCTGTTTTTT
NA,14,NA,TRBJ1-6,TRBV9,CASSVRGGNSPLHF,TGTGCCAGCAGCGTACGGGGGGGCAACTCACCCCTCCACTTT